Here is one TCR beta chain with its context. The data were obtained in a study of blood T cell repertoires in COVID-19. Overall study context: The origin of the acute and convalescent COVID-19 samples was the United States, Italy and Spain. Sources were T cells, B-cell-depleted T cells, or PBMCs; the material itself was cDNA or gDNA.

Under the authors' procedure: Nucleated cell number was recorded as an estimate derived from reference gene primer amplification. The table came from immunoSEQ multiplex PCR; TCRdb's copy has only in-frame clones and leaves some out. For V, J and clone size, that table is used; D and trimming come from the DNA. Here the sample spans about 31,000 clones, 88% being singletons. The CDR3 length is 15 residues. Germline CDR1 LGHNA, CDR2 YNFKEQ. V was clipped by 6 bases and J by 8 bases; unmatched bases: 4. Sample: peripheral blood. The receptor comes from a man aged 55 to 69 with COVID-19, enrolled during active disease. V usage is TRBV4-2 and J usage is TRBJ2-1; 16 bases map to TRBD2. CDR3 in DNA: TGTGCCAGCAGGGCCGGGACTAGCGGGAGGGATGAGCAGTTCTTC. Its protein product is CASRAGTSGRDEQFF.